These T cell receptor beta chains were read from a single sample in a study of regulatory T cells in long-lasting Graves disease. Via MiXCR, TCRdb re-called the multiplex PCR reads, giving one row per CDR3 protein. Among about 500,000 distinct CDR3 sequences, around 13% were seen once, and the ten largest hold over 7%. The same data also went into a second study, on T cells in Graves' hyperthyroidism and ophthalmopathy.

The sample was peripheral blood mononuclear cells (PBMCs), taken at new diagnosis, from a patient treated with antithyroid drugs. The receptors derive from a woman aged 25 to 39 with Graves disease. CDR3s leave out the opening cysteine and the closing phenylalanine or tryptophan.

J gene: TRBJ1-5; V gene: TRBV19; CDR3 length: 12; CDR3 protein: ASSMRGGDQPQH
J gene: TRBJ2-1; V gene: TRBV9; CDR3 length: 12; CDR3 protein: ASSQQGSYNEQF
J gene: TRBJ1-2; V gene: TRBV6-2/TRBV6-3; CDR3 length: 14; CDR3 protein: ASSYSGLVGEYGYT
J gene: TRBJ2-1; V gene: TRBV7-9; CDR3 length: 13; CDR3 protein: ASSSTSGRNNEQF
J gene: TRBJ2-3; V gene: TRBV7-9; CDR3 length: 15; CDR3 protein: ASSLGLAGVSTDTQY
J gene: TRBJ2-1; V gene: TRBV10-3; CDR3 length: 14; CDR3 protein: AISIAGGRSYNEQF
J gene: TRBJ1-2; V gene: TRBV14; CDR3 length: 13; CDR3 protein: ASSQDRRTGNGYT
J gene: TRBJ2-2; V gene: TRBV12-3/TRBV12-4; CDR3 length: 16; CDR3 protein: ASRERSPGQRNTGELF
J gene: TRBJ2-2; V gene: TRBV20-1; CDR3 length: 11; CDR3 protein: SARGGFTGELF
J gene: TRBJ1-2; V gene: TRBV2; CDR3 length: 13; CDR3 protein: ASSETTDSHYGYT
J gene: TRBJ2-1; V gene: TRBV28; CDR3 length: 10; CDR3 protein: ASSFVLNEQF
J gene: TRBJ2-7; V gene: TRBV20-1; CDR3 length: 13; CDR3 protein: SAKLTEPPGYEQY